The present entry profiles one T cell receptor beta chain with its context. The protocol was immunoSEQ multiplex PCR, while the TCRdb copy is restricted to in-frame clones and leaves out a portion. The repertoire holds approximately 300,000 clones, 87% seen once, with 2% to 3% in the top ten. The data belong to a study of blood T cell repertoires in COVID-19. Study-level background: Samples taken during acute and convalescent COVID-19 were collected in the United States, Italy and Spain. T cells, B-cell-depleted T cells, or PBMCs provided the cDNA or gDNA that served as material.

In germline, CDR1 is MNHEY, CDR2 SVGEGT. V lost 3 bases and J 0 bases, leaving 8 bases between the germline ends. CDR3 length: 14 residues. The source is a man between 18 and 35 years old with active or convalescent COVID-19. The sequenced sample was peripheral blood. The genes are TRBV6-2 or TRBV6-3 and TRBJ2-5, with D maybe TRBD2 (5 bases). CDR3 coding DNA: TGTGCCAGCAGTTATTCGGGGTACCAAGAGACCCAGTACTTC. Translated, it gives CASSYSGYQETQYF.